The 31 T cell receptor beta chains below all came from one sample that was sequenced in a study of blood T cell repertoires in COVID-19. Some clones are missing from TCRdb's copy, which holds only in-frame ones; the method was immunoSEQ multiplex PCR. The sample has about 120,000 clones; 88% are singletons. Source material: peripheral blood. The receptors come from a man in his fifties with acute or convalescent COVID-19.

The chain combines TRBV9 with TRBJ2-7; weak D call: TRBD2 (5 bases). Germline loops: CDR1 SGDLS, CDR2 YYNGEE. The CDR3 is 17 amino acids. The V gene lost 0 bases and the J gene lost 5 bases, with 21 bases spanning the gap. The CDR3 is CASSVDPTGGLVNEQYF. DNA of the CDR3: TGTGCCAGCAGCGTAGACCCGACGGGCGGGCTCGTCAACGAGCAGTACTTC. Drawing the rest from reference TRBV9 and TRBJ2-7, the complete variable domain is DSGVTQTPKHLITATGQRVTLRCSPRSGDLSVYWYQQSLDQGLQFLIQYYNGEERAKGNILERFSAQQFPDLHSELNLSSLELGDSALYFCASSVDPTGGLVNEQYFGPGTRLTVT.

The V gene is TRBV6-1, the J gene TRBJ2-7, with a weak D call TRBD1 (7 bases). This CDR3 has 15 residues. Looked up from germline, CDR1 is MNHNS and CDR2 is SASEGT. V lost 3 bases, J lost 7 bases, and 19 bases lay in between. The CDR3 region has the DNA TGTGCCAGCAGTGAGGTGGGCAGGGGGGTCAGGGAGCAGTACTTC. It yields the protein CASSEVGRGVREQYF.

The CDR3 coding sequence is TGTGCCAGCAGCGTAGACAGCCTCCCTGGAAACACCATATATTTT. Amino acid sequence: CASSVDSLPGNTIYF. The genes are TRBV9 and TRBJ1-3; D not certain. The CDR3 covers 15 residues. Trimming pared 0 bases from V and 2 bases from J, leaving 9 bases between. CDR1 and CDR2 (germline): SGDLS, YYNGEE.

This rearrangement joins TRBV11-2 to TRBJ1-3, with unresolved D. Germline-derived CDR1 and CDR2 are SGHAT and FQNNGV. CDR3 length equals 13 residues. The V and J ends lost 1 base and 1 base respectively, with 2 bases between them. CDR3 in DNA: TGTGCCAGCAGCTTAGCGTCTGGAAACACCATATATTTT. Translated: CASSLASGNTIYF.

V is TRBV3-1 (or the pseudogene TRBV3-2) and J is TRBJ2-5; D perhaps matches TRBD2 (5 bases). The ends were cut back, 4 bases at V and 1 base at J, with 16 bases in the middle. The length of the CDR3 is 16 residues. Germline V gives CDR1 LGHDT, CDR2 YNNKEL (reference sequence). This CDR3 is CASSLRGPGVQETQYF. The CDR3 DNA reads TGTGCCAGCAGCCTACGGGGTCCTGGGGTCCAAGAGACCCAGTACTTC.

Written as DNA, the CDR3 is TGTGCCAGCAGCCCCCGACCGGGACAGGGCTACAATGAGCAGTTCTTC. This sequence encodes CASSPRPGQGYNEQFF. V and J are TRBV3-1 (or the pseudogene TRBV3-2) and TRBJ2-1; 9 nucleotides agree with TRBD1. Germline CDR1 is LGHDT and CDR2 is YNNKEL (reference sequence). V lost 4 bases and J lost 3; bases outside the gene matches: 7. This CDR3 region has 16 residues.

This chain connects TRBV19 to TRBJ2-7; 7 positions agree with TRBD1. The V segment lost 7 bases and the J segment 4 bases; nucleotides outside the gene matches: 16. The V gene's germline CDR1 is LNHDA and CDR2 SQIVND (reference sequence). The CDR3 has 16 amino acids. The CDR3 DNA reads as TGTGCCAGTAACAAAGGGGATTCGGGACAGCGTTACGAGCAGTACTTC. Amino acids: CASNKGDSGQRYEQYF. Supplemented by reference TRBV19 and TRBJ2-7, the full variable domain reads DGGITQSPKYLFRKEGQNVTLSCEQNLNHDAMYWYRQDPGQGLRLIYYSQIVNDFQKGDIAEGYSVSREKKESFPLTVTSAQKNPTAFYLCASNKGDSGQRYEQYFGPGTRLTVT.

This chain's CDR3 is CASSSDGQPGLDSNEQFF. The CDR3 DNA sequence: TGTGCCAGCAGTTCGGATGGACAGCCGGGACTAGACTCCAATGAGCAGTTCTTC. The chain uses TRBV27 and TRBJ2-1; TRBD2 matches 8 bases. CDR1 is MNHEY, CDR2 SMNVEV, per germline (reference sequence). The ends lost 4 bases at V and 6 bases at J; junction bases unmatched: 17. There are 18 residues in the CDR3.

This chain links TRBV9 with TRBJ1-2; possibly TRBD1 for D (6 bases). The germline V gene encodes CDR1 SGDLS and CDR2 YYNGEE. This CDR3 contains 13 residues. V lost 0 bases to trimming and J lost 7 bases, with 10 bases between them. CDR3 in DNA: TGTGCCAGCAGCGTAGTACAGGGAAGTGGCTACACCTTC. Encoded protein: CASSVVQGSGYTF.

The J gene is TRBJ1-1, the V gene TRBV30, with 9 bases that match TRBD1. V lost 2 bases, J lost 1 base, and 17 bases stayed unmatched. Germline CDR1 GTSNPN, CDR2 SVGIG (reference sequence). The length of the CDR3 is 19 residues. CDR3 in DNA: TGTGCCTGGAGTCCCTGGAGAACAGGGGGCGCCAGGAAGAACACTGAAGCTTTCTTT. This encodes CAWSPWRTGGARKNTEAFF.

The table lists this clone with a count of one. The chain joins TRBV28 to TRBJ2-1; TRBD1 matches 9 bases. The CDR3 length is 21 residues. The V gene's germline CDR1 is MDHEN and CDR2 SYDVKM. The V segment lost 5 bases and the J segment 0 bases; nucleotides outside the gene matches: 20. CDR3 bases: TGTGCCAGCAGTAACGACAGGGGGAGTCGGCTAGCGGACCTCTCCTACAATGAGCAGTTCTTC. Its translation is CASSNDRGSRLADLSYNEQFF.

This chain links TRBV4-3 with TRBJ1-2; tentatively, D is TRBD1 (5 bases). The CDR3 totals 16 residues. Trimming stripped 0 bases from V and 5 bases from J, with 16 bases between. Germline V gives CDR1 LGHNA, CDR2 YSLEER. CDR3 in amino acids: CASSQEYDRRLYGYTF. The CDR3 DNA sequence: TGCGCCAGCAGCCAAGAGTATGACAGACGATTGTATGGCTACACCTTC.

The chain uses TRBV4-3 and TRBJ2-2, with D perhaps matching TRBD2 (5 bases). The CDR3 runs to 15 residues. Trimming removed 1 base at V and 4 bases at J, with 10 bases between. The germline gives CDR1 LGHNA, CDR2 YSLEER. The CDR3 loop is CASSQAGSSTGELFF. CDR3 bases: TGCGCCAGCAGCCAAGCGGGAAGCAGCACCGGGGAGCTGTTTTTT.

DNA for the CDR3: TGCGCCAGCAGCAGCCGGGACAGCGGCTCTGGAAACACCATATATTTT. Translated: CASSSRDSGSGNTIYF. The chain couples TRBV5-1 to TRBJ1-3; 7 bases are a match to TRBD1. Germline assignment: CDR1 SGHRS and CDR2 YFSETQ. This CDR3 comprises 16 residues. The ends lost 4 bases at V and 0 bases at J; junction bases unmatched: 7. The whole variable domain, filled in from reference TRBV5-1 and TRBJ1-3, reads KAGVTQTPRYLIKTRGQQVTLSCSPISGHRSVSWYQQTPGQGLQFLFEYFSETQRNKGNFPGRFSGRQFSNSRSEMNVSTLELGDSALYLCASSSRDSGSGNTIYFGEGSWLTVV.

The CDR3 DNA is TGTGCCAGCAGCCTATACCTAGGATTCGTAGCGGGCTACAATGAGCAGTTCTTC. It is translated as CASSLYLGFVAGYNEQFF. This rearrangement joins TRBV14 to TRBJ2-1, with TRBD2 matching 7 bases. CDR3 length: 18 amino acids. CDR1 is SGHDN, CDR2 FVKESK, per germline. The ends lost 4 bases at V and 3 bases at J; junction bases unmatched: 15.

The rearrangement joins TRBV19 to TRBJ1-3; TRBD1 matches at 7 bases. The J segment lost 0 bases and the V segment lost 4 bases, leaving 12 bases of the junction unmatched. The CDR3 has 18 residues. CDR1 is LNHDA, CDR2 SQIVND, per germline (reference sequence). This CDR3 is CASSKPRDSRSSGNTIYF. CDR3 bases: TGTGCCAGTAGTAAGCCCCGGGACAGCCGAAGCTCTGGAAACACCATATATTTT.

This clone was recorded once. The V gene is TRBV6-5, the J gene TRBJ1-3; 7 nucleotides line up with TRBD1. CDR3 length equals 14 residues. Germline V gene lookup returns CDR1 MNHEY and CDR2 SVGAGI. The V gene end was trimmed by 7 bases and the J gene end by 2 bases; junction bases not matched to a gene: 5. In DNA, the CDR3 is TGTGCCAGCAACAGACAGGGTGCTGGAAACACCATATATTTT. Protein: CASNRQGAGNTIYF.

The chain joins TRBV5-1 to TRBJ1-1, with TRBD1 matching over 9 bases. CDR3 size: 15 residues. With V trimmed by 1 base and J by 5 bases, 6 bases remained unmatched. In germline, CDR1 is SGHRS, CDR2 YFSETQ. Written as DNA, the CDR3 is TGCGCCAGCAGCTTGCTGGGACAGGGCTTGACTGAAGCTTTCTTT. The encoded protein is CASSLLGQGLTEAFF.

This chain joins TRBV6-2 or TRBV6-3 and TRBJ2-1; 10 positions match TRBD2. V shed 3 bases, J shed 3 bases, and the junction held 5 bases outside the gene matches. Per germline, CDR1 MNHEY and CDR2 SVGEGT. The CDR3 runs to 16 residues. In nucleotides, the CDR3 is TGTGCCAGCAGTTATCCAGGACTAGCGGTCTACAATGAGCAGTTCTTC. Its protein product is CASSYPGLAVYNEQFF.

V usage is TRBV30 and J usage is TRBJ1-2; TRBD1 matches 9 bases. Germline lookup yields CDR1 GTSNPN and CDR2 SVGIG (reference sequence). The CDR3 has 14 residues. With 4 bases clipped from V and 3 bases from J, the junction kept 6 bases outside the gene matches. The CDR3 reads CAWTPDRGDYGYTF. CDR3 DNA sequence: TGTGCCTGGACCCCCGACAGGGGGGACTATGGCTACACCTTC.

J is TRBJ2-1 and V is TRBV29-1; 9 bases are shared with TRBD1. CDR3 length: 13 amino acids. Losses at the gene ends were 4 bases for V and 8 bases for J; bases not matched to a gene: 6. Germline V CDR1 and CDR2: SQVTM, ANQGSEA. CDR3 sequence: CSVGSGTGYEQFF. The CDR3 nucleotides read TGCAGCGTTGGATCCGGGACAGGGTATGAGCAGTTCTTC.

The chain joins TRBV7-2 to TRBJ2-7, with no clear D. This CDR3 is built from 16 residues. Germline V gene sequence: CDR1 SGHTA, CDR2 FQGNSA. V was clipped by 5 bases and J by 4 bases, with 21 bases between them. The CDR3 protein is CASSRRLRTLSYEQYF. The CDR3 nucleotides read TGTGCCAGCAGCCGGAGACTTCGCACCCTCTCTTACGAGCAGTACTTC.

The V and J genes are TRBV5-5 and TRBJ2-7, with 7 bases aligning to TRBD1. Germline V gives CDR1 SGHKS, CDR2 YYEKEE (reference sequence). Losses at the gene ends were 3 bases for V and 3 bases for J; bases not matched to a gene: 9. The CDR3 length is 15 residues. The CDR3: CASSSPRDRSYEQYF. The CDR3 DNA is TGTGCCAGCAGCTCCCCCCGGGACAGAAGCTACGAGCAGTACTTC.

This clone was seen just once. The chain uses TRBV5-1 and TRBJ2-5, with D possibly matching TRBD2 (5 bases). Trimming left V 4 bases short and J 6 bases short, with 16 bases between. The CDR3 covers 14 residues. CDR1 and CDR2 from the germline V gene are SGHRS and YFSETQ. This CDR3 reads CASSVTADPKTQYF. The CDR3 region has the DNA TGCGCCAGCAGCGTAACAGCGGATCCGAAGACCCAGTACTTC.

This clone was counted once. The CDR3 bases are TGTGCCAGCAGCTCTGGCGGGGAGAAGGACTATGGCTACACCTTC. Protein: CASSSGGEKDYGYTF. The genes are TRBV4-2 and TRBJ1-2; unclear D gene. The CDR3 contains 15 residues. The V end lost 5 bases, the J end lost 3 bases, and 16 bases lay between the germline ends. The germline V gene encodes CDR1 LGHNA and CDR2 YNFKEQ.

V usage is TRBV19 and J usage is TRBJ1-2, with a weak D call TRBD1 (5 bases). The V end was cut by 7 bases, the J end by 10 bases, with 25 bases between. Germline V gene data show CDR1 as LNHDA and CDR2 as SQIVND (reference sequence). The CDR3 consists of 15 residues. CDR3 DNA: TGTGCCAGTACCCCACCGGGACGGACTACATTTGACTACACCTTC. Its translation is CASTPPGRTTFDYTF.

The chain employs TRBV27 and TRBJ2-7, with a possible D match to TRBD1 (6 bases). Germline CDR1 and CDR2: MNHEY and SMNVEV (reference sequence). The CDR3 spans 15 residues. V was pared by 5 bases and J by 5 bases, with 19 bases between. The CDR3 DNA follows: TGTGCCAGCAGTCCTTTAGGCGCAGGGGAGCACGAGCAGTACTTC. This translates into CASSPLGAGEHEQYF.

The chain recombines TRBV29-1 with TRBJ1-2; D unresolved. This CDR3 has 12 residues. Trimming left V 5 bases short and J 2 bases short, with 9 bases between. Germline assignment: CDR1 SQVTM and CDR2 ANQGSEA. The CDR3 DNA reads as TGCAGCGTTTCAAAGCTCAACTATGGCTACACCTTC. Translating gives CSVSKLNYGYTF.

The chain links TRBV7-9 to TRBJ1-5; D is ambiguous. Germline V lookup: CDR1 SEHNR, CDR2 FQNEAQ (reference sequence). V gave up 2 bases and J gave up 5 bases, with 16 bases separating them. The CDR3 spans 16 residues. CDR3 DNA: TGTGCCAGCAGCTTATATACAGCTATAAGCCATCAGCCCCAGCATTTT. Its translation: CASSLYTAISHQPQHF.

In this sample, this clone turned up once. The chain has TRBV5-1 and TRBJ1-1; D possibly corresponds to TRBD1 (6 bases). This CDR3 spans 13 amino acids. Germline CDR1 SGHRS, CDR2 YFSETQ. V was clipped by 9 bases and J by 1 base, with 13 bases between them. CDR3 sequence: CATQDSQNTEAFF. In DNA form, the CDR3 reads TGCGCCACCCAGGACAGCCAGAACACTGAAGCTTTCTTT.

This sequence joins TRBV6-7 and TRBJ1-6; TRBD1 agrees at 7 bases. TRBV6-7 is noted as an ORF with a role that remains uncertain. This CDR3 region has 15 residues. With 6 bases clipped from V and 4 bases from J, the junction kept 6 bases outside the gene matches. The CDR3 region has the DNA TGTGCCAGCAGCGACAGGGTTAGGTATAATTCACCCCTCCACTTT. This gives the protein CASSDRVRYNSPLHF.